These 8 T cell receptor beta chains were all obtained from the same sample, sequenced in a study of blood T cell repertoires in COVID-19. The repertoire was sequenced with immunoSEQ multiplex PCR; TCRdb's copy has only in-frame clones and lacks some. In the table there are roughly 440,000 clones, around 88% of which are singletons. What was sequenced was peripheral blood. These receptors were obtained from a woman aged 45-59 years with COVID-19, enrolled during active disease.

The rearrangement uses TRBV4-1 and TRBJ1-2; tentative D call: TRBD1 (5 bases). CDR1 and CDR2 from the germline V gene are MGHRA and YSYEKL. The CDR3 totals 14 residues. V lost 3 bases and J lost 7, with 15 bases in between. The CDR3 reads CASSQILQVSGYTF. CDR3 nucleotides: TGCGCCAGCAGCCAGATACTACAGGTTTCTGGCTACACCTTC.

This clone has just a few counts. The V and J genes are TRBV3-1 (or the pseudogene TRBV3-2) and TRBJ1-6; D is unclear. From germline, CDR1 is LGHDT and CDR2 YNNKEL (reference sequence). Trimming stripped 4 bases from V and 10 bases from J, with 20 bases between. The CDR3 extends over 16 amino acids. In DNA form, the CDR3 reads TGTGCCAGCAGCCCAGCGCAGAGGGCATATTGGTCACCCCTCCACTTT. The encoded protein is CASSPAQRAYWSPLHF.

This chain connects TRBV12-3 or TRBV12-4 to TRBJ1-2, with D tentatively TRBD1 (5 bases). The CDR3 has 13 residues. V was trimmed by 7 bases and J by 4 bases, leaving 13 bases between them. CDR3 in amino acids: CASTWGEAYGYTF. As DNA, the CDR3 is TGTGCCAGCACCTGGGGGGAAGCCTATGGCTACACCTTC.

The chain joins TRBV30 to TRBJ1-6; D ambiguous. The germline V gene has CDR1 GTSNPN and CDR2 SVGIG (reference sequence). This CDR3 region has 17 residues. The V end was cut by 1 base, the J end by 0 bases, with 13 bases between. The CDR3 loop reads CAWSAGLLSSYNSPLHF. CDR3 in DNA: TGTGCCTGGAGTGCAGGACTCCTAAGCTCCTATAATTCACCCCTCCACTTT.

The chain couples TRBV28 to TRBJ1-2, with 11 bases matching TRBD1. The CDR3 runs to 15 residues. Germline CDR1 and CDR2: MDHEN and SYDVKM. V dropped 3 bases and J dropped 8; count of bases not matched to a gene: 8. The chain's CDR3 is CASSFPGTGGGGYTF. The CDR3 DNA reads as TGTGCCAGCAGTTTTCCTGGGACAGGGGGAGGGGGCTACACCTTC.

This CDR3 reads CASSLAPGQNSPLHF. CDR3 coding DNA: TGTGCCAGCAGCTTAGCCCCGGGACAGAATTCACCCCTCCACTTT. The V call is TRBV7-2, the J call TRBJ1-6; TRBD1 agrees at 7 bases. The germline gives CDR1 SGHTA, CDR2 FQGNSA. V lost 0 bases to trimming and J lost 7 bases; unmatched junction nucleotides: 3. The CDR3 consists of 15 residues.

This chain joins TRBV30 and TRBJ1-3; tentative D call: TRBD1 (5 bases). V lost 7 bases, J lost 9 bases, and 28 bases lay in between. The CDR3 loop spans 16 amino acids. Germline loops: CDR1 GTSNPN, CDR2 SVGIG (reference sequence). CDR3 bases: TGTGCCTCTAGAAAACAGGTTGGCCTACGGATCCCCACCATATATTTT. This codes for CASRKQVGLRIPTIYF. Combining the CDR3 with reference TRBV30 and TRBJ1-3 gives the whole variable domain SQTIHQWPATLVQPVGSPLSLECTVEGTSNPNLYWYRQAAGRGLQLLFYSVGIGQISSEVPQNLSASRPQDRQFILSSKKLLLSDSGFYLCASRKQVGLRIPTIYFGEGSWLTVV.

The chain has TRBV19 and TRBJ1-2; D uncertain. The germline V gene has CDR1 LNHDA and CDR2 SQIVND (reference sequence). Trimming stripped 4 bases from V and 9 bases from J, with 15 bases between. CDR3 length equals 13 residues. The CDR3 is CASSKEPAGSYTF. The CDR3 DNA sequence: TGTGCCAGTAGTAAGGAACCTGCGGGGAGCTACACCTTC.